This section outlines one TCR beta chain sequence together with its context. The antigen is not known. These data come from a study of shared clonotypes between healthy human individuals. General observations from the study: It was the non-shared clonotypes that had lower generation probabilities than clonotypes shared by all four donors.

The CDR3 loop spans 15 amino acids. Germline V lookup: CDR1 SGHNT, CDR2 YYREEE (reference sequence). Germline trimming cut 0 bases from V and 9 bases from J; bases unmatched to any gene: 4. The input for sorted-subset replicate PCRs was approximately 200 ng DNA, some 30,000 T cell genomes. Sequencing was performed with immunoSEQ multiplex PCR; in TCRdb, only in-frame clones are kept and a portion is missing. The sample includes 650,000 to 800,000 clones, roughly 72% seen only once; the top ten take more than 1.5%. The receptor's source is a woman aged 25 to 45 in good health. The chain recombines TRBV5-4 with TRBJ2-1; TRBD2 agrees at 12 bases. The material sequenced was memory CD4+ T cells sorted from blood. Documented subset: CD45RA-negative fraction. The CDR3 loop reads CASSLAGLAGGEQFF. In DNA, the CDR3 is TGTGCCAGCAGCTTGGCGGGACTAGCGGGCGGTGAGCAGTTCTTC.